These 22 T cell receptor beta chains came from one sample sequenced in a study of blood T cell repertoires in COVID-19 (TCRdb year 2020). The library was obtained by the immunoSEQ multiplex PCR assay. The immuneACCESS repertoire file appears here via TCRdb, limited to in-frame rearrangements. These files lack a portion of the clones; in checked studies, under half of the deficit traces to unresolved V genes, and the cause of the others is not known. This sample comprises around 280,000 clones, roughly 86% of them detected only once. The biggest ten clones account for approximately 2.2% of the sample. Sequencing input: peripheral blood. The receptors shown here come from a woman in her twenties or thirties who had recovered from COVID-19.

The CDR3 spells CSVEGAFGSFNYGYTF. The CDR3 DNA follows: TGCAGCGTTGAAGGTGCGTTCGGGTCCTTTAACTATGGCTACACCTTC. The rearrangement links TRBV29-1 to TRBJ1-2; D is undetermined. CDR1 and CDR2 from the germline V gene are SQVTM and ANQGSEA. Trimming took 1 base from V and 1 from J, leaving 16 bases between them. The CDR3 consists of 16 residues.

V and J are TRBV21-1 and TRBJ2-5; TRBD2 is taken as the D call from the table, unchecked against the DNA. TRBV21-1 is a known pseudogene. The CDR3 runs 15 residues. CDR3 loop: CASSKGDRSEETQYF. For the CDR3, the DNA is TGTGCCAGCAGCAAAGGAGATCGCAGCGAAGAGACCCAGTACTTC.

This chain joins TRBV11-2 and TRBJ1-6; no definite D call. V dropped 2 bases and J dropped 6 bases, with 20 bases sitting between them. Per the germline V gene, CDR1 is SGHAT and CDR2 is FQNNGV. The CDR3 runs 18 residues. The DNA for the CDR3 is TGTGCCAGCAGCTTACCTTACTACACGAGCGGACCTAATTCACCCCTCCACTTT. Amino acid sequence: CASSLPYYTSGPNSPLHF.

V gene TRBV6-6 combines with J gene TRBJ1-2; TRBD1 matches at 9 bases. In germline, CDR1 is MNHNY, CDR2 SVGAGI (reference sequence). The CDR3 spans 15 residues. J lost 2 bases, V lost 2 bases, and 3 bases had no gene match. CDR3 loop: CASSYGDRDNYGYTF. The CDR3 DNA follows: TGTGCCAGCAGTTACGGGGACAGGGACAACTATGGCTACACCTTC.

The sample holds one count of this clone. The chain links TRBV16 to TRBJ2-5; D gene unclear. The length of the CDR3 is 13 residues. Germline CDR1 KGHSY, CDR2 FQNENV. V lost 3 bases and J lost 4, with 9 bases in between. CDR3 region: CASSQGPGETQYF. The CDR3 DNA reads TGTGCCAGCAGCCAGGGTCCAGGAGAGACCCAGTACTTC. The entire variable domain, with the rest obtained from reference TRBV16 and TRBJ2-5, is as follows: GEEVAQTPKHLVRGEGQKAKLYCAPIKGHSYVFWYQQVLKNEFKFLISFQNENVFDETGMPKERFSAKCLPNSPCSLEIQATKLEDSAVYFCASSQGPGETQYFGPGTRLLVL.

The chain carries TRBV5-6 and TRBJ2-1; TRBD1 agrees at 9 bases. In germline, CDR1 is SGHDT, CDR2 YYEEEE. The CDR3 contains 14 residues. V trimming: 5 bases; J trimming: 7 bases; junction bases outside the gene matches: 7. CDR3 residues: CASSPGQGDNEQFF. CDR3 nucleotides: TGTGCCAGCAGTCCGGGACAGGGAGATAATGAGCAGTTCTTC.

Here the CDR3 reads CASTAPGTGEAFF. As DNA, the CDR3 is TGTGCCAGTACCGCCCCAGGGACTGGTGAAGCTTTCTTT. This chain connects TRBV19 to TRBJ1-1, with TRBD1 as a possible D gene (5 bases). Germline CDR1 reads LNHDA; CDR2 reads SQIVND (reference sequence). Trimming cost V 7 bases and J 7 bases, with 16 bases left between them. The length of the CDR3 is 13 residues.

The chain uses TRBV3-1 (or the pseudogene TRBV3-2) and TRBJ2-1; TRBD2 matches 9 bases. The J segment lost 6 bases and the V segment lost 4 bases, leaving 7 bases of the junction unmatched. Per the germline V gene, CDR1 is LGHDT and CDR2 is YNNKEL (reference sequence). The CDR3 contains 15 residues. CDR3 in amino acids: CASSRTGTSFNEQFF. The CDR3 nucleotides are TGTGCCAGCAGCCGAACCGGGACTAGCTTCAATGAGCAGTTCTTC.

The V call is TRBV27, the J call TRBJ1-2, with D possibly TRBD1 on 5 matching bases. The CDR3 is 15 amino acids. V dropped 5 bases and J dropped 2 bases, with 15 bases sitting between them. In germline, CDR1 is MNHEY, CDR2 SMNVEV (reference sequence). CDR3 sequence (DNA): TGTGCCAGCAGTCCCCAGGGTGTTCGAAACTATGGCTACACCTTC. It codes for CASSPQGVRNYGYTF.

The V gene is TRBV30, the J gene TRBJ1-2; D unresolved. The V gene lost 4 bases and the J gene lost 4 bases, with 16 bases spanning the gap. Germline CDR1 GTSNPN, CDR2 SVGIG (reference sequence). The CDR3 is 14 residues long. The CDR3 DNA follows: TGTGCCTGGACAGGTTCCAGGAGGTCCTATGGCTACACCTTC. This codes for CAWTGSRRSYGYTF.

CDR3 protein: CASSITGIPEAFF. CDR3 DNA sequence: TGTGCCAGCAGCATCACAGGGATTCCTGAAGCTTTCTTT. The genes are TRBV21-1 and TRBJ1-1; the table's TRBD1 call for D was not verified on the DNA. TRBV21-1 is a listed pseudogene. The CDR3 has 13 amino acids.

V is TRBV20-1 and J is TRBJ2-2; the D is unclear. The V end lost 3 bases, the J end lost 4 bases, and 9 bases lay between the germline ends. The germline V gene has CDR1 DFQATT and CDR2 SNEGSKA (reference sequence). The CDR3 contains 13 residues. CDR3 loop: CSASAVSTGELFF. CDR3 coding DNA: TGCAGTGCTAGTGCGGTCTCCACCGGGGAGCTGTTTTTT.

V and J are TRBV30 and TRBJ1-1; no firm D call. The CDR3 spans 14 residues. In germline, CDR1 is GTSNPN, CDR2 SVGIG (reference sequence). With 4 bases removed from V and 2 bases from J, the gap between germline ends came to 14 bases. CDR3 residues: CAWNGEGPNTEAFF. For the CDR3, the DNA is TGTGCCTGGAATGGGGAGGGCCCCAACACTGAAGCTTTCTTT.

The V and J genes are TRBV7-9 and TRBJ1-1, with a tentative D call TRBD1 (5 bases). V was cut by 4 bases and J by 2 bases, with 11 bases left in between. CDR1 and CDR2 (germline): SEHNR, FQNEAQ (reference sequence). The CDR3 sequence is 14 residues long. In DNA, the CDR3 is TGTGCCAGCAGCTCCGCGGGGGAAAACACTGAAGCTTTCTTT. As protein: CASSSAGENTEAFF.

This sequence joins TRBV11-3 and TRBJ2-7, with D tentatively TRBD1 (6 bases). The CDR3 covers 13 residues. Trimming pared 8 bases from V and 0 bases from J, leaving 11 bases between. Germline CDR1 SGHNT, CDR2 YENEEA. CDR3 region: CASGQGSSYEQYF. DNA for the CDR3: TGTGCCAGCGGCCAGGGGAGCTCCTACGAGCAGTACTTC.

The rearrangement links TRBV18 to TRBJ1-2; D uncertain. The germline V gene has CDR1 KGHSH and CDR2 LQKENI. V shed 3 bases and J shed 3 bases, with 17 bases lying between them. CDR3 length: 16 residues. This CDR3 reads CASSPPSRVLDYGYTF. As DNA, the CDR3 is TGTGCCAGCTCACCGCCTTCCCGGGTTCTGGACTATGGCTACACCTTC.

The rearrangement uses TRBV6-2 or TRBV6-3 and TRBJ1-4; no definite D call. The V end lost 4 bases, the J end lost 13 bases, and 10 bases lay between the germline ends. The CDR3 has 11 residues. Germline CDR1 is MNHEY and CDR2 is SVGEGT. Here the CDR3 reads CASSFRERLFF. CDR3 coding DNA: TGTGCCAGCAGTTTCCGGGAGAGACTGTTTTTT.

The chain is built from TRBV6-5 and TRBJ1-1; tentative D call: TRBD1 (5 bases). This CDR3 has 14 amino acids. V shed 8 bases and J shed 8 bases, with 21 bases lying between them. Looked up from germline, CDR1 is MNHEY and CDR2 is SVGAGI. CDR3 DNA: TGTGCCAGCCGTTCCGATTTGACGGGGGTGGAAGCTTTCTTT. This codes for CASRSDLTGVEAFF.

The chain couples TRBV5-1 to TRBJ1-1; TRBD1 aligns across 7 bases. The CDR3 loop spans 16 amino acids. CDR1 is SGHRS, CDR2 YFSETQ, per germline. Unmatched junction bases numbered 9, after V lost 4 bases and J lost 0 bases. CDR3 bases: TGCGCCAGCAGCATAGCAGGGGGTACGCTGAACACTGAAGCTTTCTTT. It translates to CASSIAGGTLNTEAFF.

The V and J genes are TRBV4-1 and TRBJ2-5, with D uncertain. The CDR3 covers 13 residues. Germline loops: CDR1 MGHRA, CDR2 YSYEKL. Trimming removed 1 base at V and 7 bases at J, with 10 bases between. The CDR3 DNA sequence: TGCGCCAGCAGCCAAGCGGGTAGTCGGACCCAGTACTTC. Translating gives CASSQAGSRTQYF.

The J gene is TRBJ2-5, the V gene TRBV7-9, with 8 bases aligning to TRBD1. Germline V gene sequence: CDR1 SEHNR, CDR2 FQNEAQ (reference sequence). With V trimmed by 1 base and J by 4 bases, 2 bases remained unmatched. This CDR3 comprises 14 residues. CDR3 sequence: CASSLGGQGETQYF. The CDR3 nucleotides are TGTGCCAGCAGCTTAGGAGGACAGGGAGAGACCCAGTACTTC.

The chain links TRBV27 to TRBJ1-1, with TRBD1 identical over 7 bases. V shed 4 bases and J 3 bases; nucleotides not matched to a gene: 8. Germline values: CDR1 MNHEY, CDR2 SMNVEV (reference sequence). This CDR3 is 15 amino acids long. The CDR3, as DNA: TGTGCCAGCAGTTACGACAGGGTCGGGTACACTGAAGCTTTCTTT. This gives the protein CASSYDRVGYTEAFF.